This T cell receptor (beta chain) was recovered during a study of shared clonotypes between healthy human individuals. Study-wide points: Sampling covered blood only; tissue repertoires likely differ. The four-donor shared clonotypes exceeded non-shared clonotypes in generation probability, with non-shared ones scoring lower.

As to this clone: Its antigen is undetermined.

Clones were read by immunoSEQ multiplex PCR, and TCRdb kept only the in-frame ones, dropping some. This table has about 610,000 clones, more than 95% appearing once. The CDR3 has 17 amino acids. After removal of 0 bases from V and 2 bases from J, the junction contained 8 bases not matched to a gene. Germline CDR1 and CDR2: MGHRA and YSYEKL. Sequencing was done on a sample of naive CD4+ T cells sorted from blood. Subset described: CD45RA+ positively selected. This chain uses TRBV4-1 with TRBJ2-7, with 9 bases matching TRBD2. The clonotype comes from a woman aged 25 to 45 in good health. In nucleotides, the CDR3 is TGCGCCAGCAGCCAAGATCCGCTAGCGGGAAGGGCCTACGAGCAGTACTTC. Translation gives CASSQDPLAGRAYEQYF.